Shown below are 6 T cell receptor beta chains from a single sample sequenced in a study of naive and memory T cell subsets. The SP2 primer and nested alpha and beta constant region primers amplified ligated cDNA in four rounds. TCRdb re-derived calls from the 5' RACE reads in MiXCR, one entry per CDR3 protein. The table records about 48,000 distinct CDR3 sequences, about 4.8% of them present only once. The library had UMIs added by 3' ligation of an oligonucleotide to TCR cDNA. The receptors derive from a female donor in good health.

This clonotype was seen many times. This chain joins TRBV29-1 and TRBJ2-7, with TRBD1 matching 10 bases. The CDR3 consists of 13 residues. Germline V CDR1 and CDR2: SQVTM, ANQGSEA. V shed 6 bases, J shed 6 bases, and the junction held 8 bases outside the gene matches. The CDR3 region is CSVRDRGIGEQYF. As DNA, the CDR3 is TGCAGCGTCCGGGACAGGGGTATTGGCGAGCAGTACTTC.

As to this clonotype: A clone one base away is much larger, so this may be a read error. The chain combines TRBV28 with TRBJ2-7; no reliable D call. The CDR3 is 12 amino acids. The V and J ends lost 8 bases and 6 bases respectively, with 14 bases between them. Germline V CDR1 and CDR2: MDHEN, SYDVKM. The DNA for the CDR3 is TGTGCCAGCGGTTCGAGACACTTCGAGCAGTACTTC. Encoded protein: CASGSRHFEQYF. The variable domain in full, with the rest retrieved from reference TRBV28 and TRBJ2-7, is DVKVTQSSRYLVKRTGEKVFLECVQDMDHENMFWYRQDPGLGLRLIYFSYDVKMKEKGDIPEGYSVSREKKERFSLILESASTNQTSMYLCASGSRHFEQYFGPGTRLTVT.

There are many counts of this clonotype. The chain uses TRBV20-1 and TRBJ1-5, with a tentative D call TRBD1 (6 bases). Trimming pared 7 bases from V and 6 bases from J, leaving 16 bases between. CDR1 and CDR2 (germline): DFQATT, SNEGSKA (reference sequence). The CDR3 loop spans 13 amino acids. In nucleotides, the CDR3 is TGCAGTGGCTACACAGGGATGGGTCAGCCCCAGCATTTT. Translating gives CSGYTGMGQPQHF.

This clonotype was observed at least ten times. The genes are TRBV20-1 and TRBJ2-7, with D perhaps matching TRBD2 (6 bases). Deletions cut 6 bases from V and 4 bases from J, with 13 bases between. The CDR3 runs 12 residues. Germline V CDR1 and CDR2: DFQATT, SNEGSKA (reference sequence). CDR3 amino acids: CSATSTSYEQYF. As DNA, the CDR3 is TGCAGTGCAACTTCGACTAGTTACGAGCAGTACTTC.

Ten or more counts support this clonotype. The rearrangement uses TRBV28 and TRBJ2-1, with D uncertain. This CDR3 is 14 amino acids long. Germline assignment: CDR1 MDHEN and CDR2 SYDVKM. V dropped 2 bases and J dropped 9 bases, with 14 bases sitting between them. The CDR3 loop reads CASSLRTPPGEQFF. CDR3 nucleotide sequence: TGTGCCAGCAGTTTACGTACGCCGCCGGGTGAGCAGTTCTTC.

This clonotype was seen repeatedly, ten times or more. The rearrangement uses TRBV2 and TRBJ2-3; the D call may be TRBD1 or TRBD2 (5 bases each). CDR3 length: 13 amino acids. The germline V and J ends were trimmed by 6 bases and 5 bases, with 12 bases remaining between them. Germline lookup yields CDR1 SNHLY and CDR2 FYNNEI. The CDR3 spells CASRREGVDTQYF. CDR3 DNA: TGTGCCAGCAGGAGGGAAGGGGTAGATACGCAGTATTTT. Looking up the rest from reference TRBV2 and TRBJ2-3 gives the full variable domain: EPEVTQTPSHQVTQMGQEVILRCVPISNHLYFYWYRQILGQKVEFLVSFYNNEISEKSEIFDDQFSVERPDGSNFTLKIRSTKLEDSAMYFCASRREGVDTQYFGPGTRLTVL.